This TCR beta chain is from a study of T cell changes during pregnancy in multiple sclerosis. The CDR3 contains 8 residues. V was trimmed by 6 bases and J by 9 bases, leaving 6 bases between them. Germline V gene data show CDR1 as DFQATT and CDR2 as SNEGSKA (reference sequence). The assay was immunoSEQ multiplex PCR, and TCRdb's table has in-frame clones only and misses some. Of about 70,000 clones listed, 90% to 95% were seen once; the top ten hold about 0.6%. Source: peripheral blood, taken in the third trimester of pregnancy. The TCR comes from a female donor with multiple sclerosis, enrolled in a pregnancy study. The chain joins TRBV20-1 to TRBJ2-7; possible D gene TRBD2, 5 bases. CDR3 region: CSAAGQYF. DNA for the CDR3: TGCAGTGCCGCGGGGCAGTACTTC.